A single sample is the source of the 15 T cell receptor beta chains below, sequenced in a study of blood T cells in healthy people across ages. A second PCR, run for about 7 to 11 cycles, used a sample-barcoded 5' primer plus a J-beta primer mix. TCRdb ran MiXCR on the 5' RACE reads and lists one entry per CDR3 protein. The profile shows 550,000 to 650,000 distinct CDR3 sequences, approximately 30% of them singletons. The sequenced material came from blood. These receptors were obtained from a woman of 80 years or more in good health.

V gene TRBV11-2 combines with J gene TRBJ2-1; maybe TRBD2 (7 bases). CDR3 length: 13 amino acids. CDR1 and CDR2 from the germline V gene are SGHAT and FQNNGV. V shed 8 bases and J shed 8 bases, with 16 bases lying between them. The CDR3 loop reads CASVPGGPYEQFF. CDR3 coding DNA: TGTGCCAGCGTCCCCGGGGGGCCTTATGAGCAGTTCTTC.

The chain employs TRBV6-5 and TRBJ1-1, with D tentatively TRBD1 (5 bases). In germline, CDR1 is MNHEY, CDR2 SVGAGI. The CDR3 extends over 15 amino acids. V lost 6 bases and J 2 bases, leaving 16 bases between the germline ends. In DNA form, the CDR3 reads TGTGCCAGCAGCCTAACGCGGGGGTTTAACACTGAAGCTTTCTTT. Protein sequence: CASSLTRGFNTEAFF.

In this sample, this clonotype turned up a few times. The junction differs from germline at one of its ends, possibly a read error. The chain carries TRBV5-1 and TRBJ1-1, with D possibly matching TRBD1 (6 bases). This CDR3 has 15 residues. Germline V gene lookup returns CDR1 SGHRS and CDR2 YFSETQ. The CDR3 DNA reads TGCGCCGGCAGTTCGACTTCCACAGGGCCCACTGAAGCTTTCTTT. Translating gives CAGSSTSTGPTEAFF.

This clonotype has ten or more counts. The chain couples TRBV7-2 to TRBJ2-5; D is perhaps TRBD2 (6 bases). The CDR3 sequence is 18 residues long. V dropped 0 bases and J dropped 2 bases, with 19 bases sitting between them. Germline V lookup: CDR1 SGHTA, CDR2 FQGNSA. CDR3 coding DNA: TGTGCCAGCAGCTTAGCGCCCAAGGGTAGCGGTAGACAAGAGACCCAGTACTTC. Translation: CASSLAPKGSGRQETQYF.

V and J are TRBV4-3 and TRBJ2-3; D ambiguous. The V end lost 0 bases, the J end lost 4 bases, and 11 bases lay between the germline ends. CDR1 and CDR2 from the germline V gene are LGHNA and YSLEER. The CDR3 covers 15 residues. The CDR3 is CASSQDLHPSDTQYF. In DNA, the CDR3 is TGCGCCAGCAGCCAAGACCTACATCCGTCAGATACGCAGTATTTT.

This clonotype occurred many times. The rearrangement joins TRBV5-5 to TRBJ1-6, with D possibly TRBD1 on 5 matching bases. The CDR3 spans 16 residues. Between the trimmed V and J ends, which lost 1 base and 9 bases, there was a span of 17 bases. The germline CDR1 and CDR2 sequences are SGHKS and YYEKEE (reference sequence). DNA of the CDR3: TGTGCCAGCAGCTTGTCACCCGGGACCGACTCTTCACCCCTCCACTTT. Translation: CASSLSPGTDSSPLHF.

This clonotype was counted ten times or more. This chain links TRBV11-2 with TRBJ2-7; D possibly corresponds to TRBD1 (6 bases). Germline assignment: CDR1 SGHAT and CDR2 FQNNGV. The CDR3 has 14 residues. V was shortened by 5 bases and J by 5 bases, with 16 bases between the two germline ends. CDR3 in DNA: TGTGCCAGCAGCCCTTGGACAGTATCCCACGAGCAGTACTTC. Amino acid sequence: CASSPWTVSHEQYF.

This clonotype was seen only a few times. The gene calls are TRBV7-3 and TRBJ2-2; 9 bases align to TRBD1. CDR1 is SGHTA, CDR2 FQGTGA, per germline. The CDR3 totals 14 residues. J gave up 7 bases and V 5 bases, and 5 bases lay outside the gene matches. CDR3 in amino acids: CASSGTGWDGELFF. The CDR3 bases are TGTGCCAGCAGCGGGACAGGGTGGGACGGGGAGCTGTTTTTT. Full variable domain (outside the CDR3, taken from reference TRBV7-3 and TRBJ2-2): GAGVSQTPSNKVTEKGKYVELRCDPISGHTALYWYRQSLGQGPEFLIYFQGTGAADDSGLPNDRFFAVRPEGSVSTLKIQRTERGDSAVYLCASSGTGWDGELFFGEGSRLTVL.

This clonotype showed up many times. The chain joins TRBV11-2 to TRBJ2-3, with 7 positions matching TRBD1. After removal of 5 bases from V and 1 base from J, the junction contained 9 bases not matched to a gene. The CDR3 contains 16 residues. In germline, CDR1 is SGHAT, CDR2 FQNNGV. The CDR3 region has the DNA TGTGCCAGCAGCAAAACAGGGGCCTCCCGCACAGATACGCAGTATTTT. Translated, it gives CASSKTGASRTDTQYF.

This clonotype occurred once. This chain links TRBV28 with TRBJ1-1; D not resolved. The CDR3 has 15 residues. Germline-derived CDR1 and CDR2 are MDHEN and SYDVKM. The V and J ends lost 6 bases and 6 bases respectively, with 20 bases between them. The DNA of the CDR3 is TGTGCCAGCAGACAGACGGGAAACGCAAACGCTGAAGCTTTCTTT. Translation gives CASRQTGNANAEAFF.

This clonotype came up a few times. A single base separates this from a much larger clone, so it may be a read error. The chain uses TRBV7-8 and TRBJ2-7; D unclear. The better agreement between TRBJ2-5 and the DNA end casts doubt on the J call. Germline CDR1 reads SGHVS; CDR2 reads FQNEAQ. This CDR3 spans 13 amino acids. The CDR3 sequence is CASSPAAKETQYF. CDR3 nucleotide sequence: TGTGCCAGCTCTCCGGCGGCTAAAGAGACCCAGTACTTC.

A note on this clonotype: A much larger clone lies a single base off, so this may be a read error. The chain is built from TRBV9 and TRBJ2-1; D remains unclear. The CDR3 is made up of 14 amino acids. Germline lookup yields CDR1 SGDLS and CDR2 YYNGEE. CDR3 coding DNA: TGTACCAGCCAACCCCTTACCTCCTACAATGAGCAGTTCTTC. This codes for CTSQPLTSYNEQFF.

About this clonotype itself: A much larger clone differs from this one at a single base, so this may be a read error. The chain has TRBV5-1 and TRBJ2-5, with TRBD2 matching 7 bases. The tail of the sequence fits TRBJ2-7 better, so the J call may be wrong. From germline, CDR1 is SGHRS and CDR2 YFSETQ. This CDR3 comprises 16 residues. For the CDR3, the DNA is TGCGCCAGCAGCCCGGCGTGGGGGGGAAGAGGATACGAGCAGTACTTC. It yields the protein CASSPAWGGRGYEQYF.

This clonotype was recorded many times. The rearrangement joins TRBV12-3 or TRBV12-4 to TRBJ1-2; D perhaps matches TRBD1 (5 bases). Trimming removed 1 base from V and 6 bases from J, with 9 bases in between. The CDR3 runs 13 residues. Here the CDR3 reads CASSLVRADGYTF. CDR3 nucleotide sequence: TGTGCCAGCAGTTTAGTCAGGGCTGATGGCTACACCTTC.

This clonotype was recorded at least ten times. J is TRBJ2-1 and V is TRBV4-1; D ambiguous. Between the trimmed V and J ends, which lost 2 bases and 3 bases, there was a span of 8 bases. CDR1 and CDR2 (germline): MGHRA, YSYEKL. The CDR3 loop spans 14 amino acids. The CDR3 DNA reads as TGCGCCAGCAGCCAAAACCGCGACTACAATGAGCAGTTCTTC. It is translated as CASSQNRDYNEQFF.